The clone carrying this TCR beta chain was found many times. Its antigen is not known. TCRdb re-analyzed the PCR reads through MiXCR. The top ten hold more than 6.5% of the sample, which has 30,000 to 35,000 clones, roughly 21% seen once. Germline V gene sequence: CDR1 MNHNS, CDR2 SASEGT. V lost 2 bases and J 3 bases, leaving 14 bases between the germline ends. This CDR3 spans 15 amino acids. These data originate in a study of metastatic and nonmetastatic thyroid tumors. Turning to the study itself: Blood and tumor or nodule tissue repertoires from malignant and benign thyroid patients were compared.

Findings of the study overall: It was reportedly found that TCR beta diversity was significantly higher in malignant thyroid tumors than in benign nodules, a difference seen in both blood and tumor samples.

Each patient came to thyroid surgery without any prior treatment (of any kind). The material sequenced was blood. The sequence derives from a female donor with papillary thyroid cancer or a benign thyroid nodule (not recorded which). Some clones in this sample may be carry-over from other donors' samples. The chain links TRBV6-1 to TRBJ2-7, with a possible D match to TRBD1 (5 bases). CDR3: CASSERGDPNYEQYF. The CDR3 region has the DNA TGTGCCAGCAGTGAAAGGGGCGACCCGAACTACGAGCAGTACTTC.